Shown below are 6 T cell receptor beta chains from a single sample sequenced in a study of blood T cell repertoires in COVID-19. This table comes from immunoSEQ multiplex PCR, and its TCRdb copy is limited to in-frame clones, with some not included. Among under 300,000 clones listed, roughly 81% were seen once. Sequencing was carried out using PBMCs or T cells enriched from blood (not recorded which). The receptors come from a woman aged 45 to 65 who had been exposed to COVID-19.

Worth noting for this clone: A read error may account for a junction end that differs from germline. The chain couples TRBV2 to TRBJ2-4; D is undetermined. The length of the CDR3 is 14 residues. CDR1 is SNHLY and CDR2 is FYNNEI in the germline V gene. The DNA for the CDR3 is TGTGCCAGCAGAGAAGAGCCCTACAAAAACATTCAGTACTTC. Protein sequence: CASREEPYKNIQYF.

This chain connects TRBV2 to TRBJ2-7; 9 bases are a match to TRBD2. The CDR3 covers 12 residues. Trimming cost V 5 bases and J 5 bases; bases outside gene matches: 1. CDR1 and CDR2 (germline): SNHLY, FYNNEI. The CDR3: CASSQRGDEQYF. The CDR3 DNA is TGTGCCAGCAGTCAGCGGGGGGACGAGCAGTACTTC.

The chain combines TRBV5-1 with TRBJ1-1, with D tentatively TRBD1 (5 bases). The CDR3 has 14 amino acids. V was cut by 5 bases and J by 5 bases, with 16 bases left in between. CDR1 is SGHRS, CDR2 YFSETQ, per germline. The CDR3 loop is CASRTGLLFTEAFF. As DNA, the CDR3 is TGCGCCAGCAGAACGGGACTGCTGTTTACTGAAGCTTTCTTT.

The J gene is TRBJ2-3, the V gene TRBV4-3; D is possibly TRBD2 (6 bases). Germline CDR1 reads LGHNA; CDR2 reads YSLEER. The V and J ends lost 1 base and 7 bases respectively, with 15 bases between them. This CDR3 is built from 15 residues. The CDR3 spells CASSQGRGGLNTQYF. In nucleotides, the CDR3 is TGCGCCAGCAGCCAAGGGCGAGGAGGGCTGAATACGCAGTATTTT.

The chain combines TRBV5-5 with TRBJ2-2, with unresolved D. Trimming took 1 base from V and 5 from J, leaving 6 bases between them. The germline V gene encodes CDR1 SGHKS and CDR2 YYEKEE (reference sequence). This CDR3 contains 13 residues. CDR3 sequence: CASSLQSTGELFF. CDR3 coding DNA: TGTGCCAGCAGCTTGCAATCAACCGGGGAGCTGTTTTTT.

V usage is TRBV30 and J usage is TRBJ2-6; D perhaps matches TRBD1 (5 bases). The germline gives CDR1 GTSNPN, CDR2 SVGIG (reference sequence). The CDR3 spans 18 residues. The V gene lost 2 bases and the J gene lost 0 bases, with 17 bases spanning the gap. The chain's CDR3 is CAWSYPQAPFSGANVLTF. The CDR3 region has the DNA TGTGCCTGGAGTTATCCACAGGCCCCCTTCTCTGGGGCCAACGTCCTGACTTTC.